One sample yielded the 18 T cell receptor beta chains listed below, sequenced in a study of blood T cell repertoires in COVID-19. Method: immunoSEQ multiplex PCR; TCRdb's copy keeps in-frame clones and lacks some. In the table there are 450,000 to 500,000 clones, 75% to 90% of which are singletons. The sequencing sample was made of peripheral blood. These receptors were taken from a human donor in a cohort sampled during active COVID-19.

The chain uses TRBV30 and TRBJ1-1; TRBD1 might be the D (5 bases). Germline CDR1 GTSNPN, CDR2 SVGIG (reference sequence). The V and J ends lost 2 bases and 5 bases respectively, with 12 bases between them. The CDR3 length is 13 residues. In DNA form, the CDR3 reads TGTGCCTGGAGTACAGAAAAGGGGACTGAAGCTTTCTTT. Translating gives CAWSTEKGTEAFF.

This clone has a single count. The CDR3 spells CASRDTGGSIYEQYF. As DNA, the CDR3 is TGTGCCAGCAGAGATACAGGGGGAAGTATCTACGAGCAGTACTTC. The V gene is TRBV6-5, the J gene TRBJ2-7; 8 bases map to TRBD1. The J segment lost 3 bases and the V segment lost 6 bases, leaving 10 bases of the junction unmatched. Germline V gene sequence: CDR1 MNHEY, CDR2 SVGAGI. The CDR3 contains 15 residues.

As for this clone: Within the sample, other DNA sequences also encode this same CDR3. The chain links TRBV7-8 to TRBJ2-7; TRBD1 matches 7 bases. V was clipped by 5 bases and J by 4 bases; unmatched bases: 2. The CDR3 sequence is 12 residues long. Germline-derived CDR1 and CDR2 are SGHVS and FQNEAQ. CDR3 bases: TGTGCCAGCAGCCAGACAGGGTACGAGCAGTACTTC. Encoded protein: CASSQTGYEQYF. Full variable domain (missing parts from reference TRBV7-8 and TRBJ2-7): GAGVSQSPRYKVAKRGQDVALRCDPISGHVSLFWYQQALGQGPEFLTYFQNEAQLDKSGLPSDRFFAERPEGSVSTLKIQRTQQEDSAVYLCASSQTGYEQYFGPGTRLTVT.

The chain has TRBV7-9 and TRBJ1-2; 7 bases map to TRBD1. There are 15 residues in the CDR3. Germline CDR1 and CDR2: SEHNR and FQNEAQ (reference sequence). J gave up 4 bases and V 6 bases, and 11 bases lay outside the gene matches. CDR3 in amino acids: CASRPTGLEGYGYTF. The CDR3 region has the DNA TGTGCCAGCAGACCGACAGGGCTCGAGGGCTATGGCTACACCTTC.

This clone appeared a few times. The CDR3 here is CASSLAEIKNIQYF. DNA of the CDR3: TGTGCCAGCAGCTTAGCGGAGATCAAAAACATTCAGTACTTC. The chain carries TRBV7-9 and TRBJ2-4, with unresolved D. CDR3 length: 14 amino acids. V lost 0 bases and J lost 3, with 6 bases in between. Germline V gene lookup returns CDR1 SEHNR and CDR2 FQNEAQ (reference sequence).

This chain joins TRBV18 and TRBJ2-3; 7 bases map to TRBD2. V shed 4 bases, J shed 6 bases, and the junction held 10 bases outside the gene matches. This CDR3 has 15 residues. Germline V lookup: CDR1 KGHSH, CDR2 LQKENI. The CDR3 region has the DNA TGTGCCAGCTCACGGAGGGAGGGCCGTGTGGATACGCAGTATTTT. It specifies CASSRREGRVDTQYF.

This clone showed up just once. V and J are TRBV3-1 (or the pseudogene TRBV3-2) and TRBJ2-3; tentatively, D is TRBD2 (6 bases). The V gene lost 2 bases and the J gene lost 10 bases, with 13 bases spanning the gap. The CDR3 is 13 residues long. In germline, CDR1 is LGHDT, CDR2 YNNKEL (reference sequence). CDR3: CASSQTRLEAQYF. As DNA, the CDR3 is TGTGCCAGCAGCCAAACTAGACTAGAGGCGCAGTATTTT.

The rearrangement joins TRBV15 to TRBJ2-1; 7 positions match TRBD2. The CDR3 spans 17 residues. The germline gives CDR1 LNHNV, CDR2 YYDKDF (reference sequence). Germline trimming cut 3 bases from V and 4 bases from J; bases unmatched to any gene: 12. CDR3 in amino acids: CATSSGDSGTRYNEQFF. CDR3 in DNA: TGTGCCACCAGCAGTGGCGACAGCGGGACTCGGTACAATGAGCAGTTCTTC. Combining the CDR3 with reference TRBV15 and TRBJ2-1 gives the whole variable domain DAMVIQNPRYQVTQFGKPVTLSCSQTLNHNVMYWYQQKSSQAPKLLFHYYDKDFNNEADTPDNFQSRRPNTSFCFLDIRSPGLGDTAMYLCATSSGDSGTRYNEQFFGPGTRLTVL.

The CDR3: CASSLDMMNTEAFF. The CDR3 region has the DNA TGCGCCAGCAGCCTTGACATGATGAACACTGAAGCTTTCTTT. The rearrangement joins TRBV5-1 to TRBJ1-1; no clear D gene. This CDR3 region has 14 residues. V lost 4 bases and J 0 bases, leaving 10 bases between the germline ends. The germline V gene encodes CDR1 SGHRS and CDR2 YFSETQ.

The CDR3 region is CASSIAYRGPRGYTF. CDR3 DNA: TGTGCCAGTAGTATAGCCTACAGGGGCCCCCGAGGCTACACCTTC. The rearrangement joins TRBV19 to TRBJ1-2; 7 bases fit TRBD1. The J segment lost 8 bases and the V segment lost 1 base, leaving 10 bases of the junction unmatched. The CDR3 loop spans 15 amino acids. In germline, CDR1 is LNHDA, CDR2 SQIVND (reference sequence).

Regarding this clone: Different DNA sequences within this sample yield the same CDR3. The chain has TRBV7-3 and TRBJ2-1, with TRBD2 matching 11 bases. V shed 2 bases and J 4 bases; nucleotides not matched to a gene: 1. The CDR3 contains 15 residues. Germline CDR1 SGHTA, CDR2 FQGTGA. CDR3 in DNA: TGTGCCAGCAGCTTAGGGACTAGCGGATACAATGAGCAGTTCTTC. It codes for CASSLGTSGYNEQFF.

The rearrangement links TRBV6-5 to TRBJ1-1, with a weak D call TRBD1 (6 bases). Trimming left V 6 bases short and J 8 bases short, with 13 bases between. The CDR3 runs to 12 residues. Germline V gene lookup returns CDR1 MNHEY and CDR2 SVGAGI. DNA for the CDR3: TGTGCCAGCAGCCATAACAGGGCGGAAGCTTTCTTT. Protein: CASSHNRAEAFF.

The V call is TRBV18, the J call TRBJ2-5; 9 nucleotides align to TRBD1. The CDR3 consists of 16 residues. V lost 4 bases to trimming and J lost 6 bases; unmatched junction nucleotides: 12. Germline V gene lookup returns CDR1 KGHSH and CDR2 LQKENI. CDR3 DNA sequence: TGTGCCAGCTCACAACTTCCGGGACAGGGTCAACAGACCCAGTACTTC. As protein: CASSQLPGQGQQTQYF.

Remarks on this clone: Other DNA sequences in this specimen translate into the identical CDR3. This chain uses TRBV5-1 with TRBJ1-1, with D possibly being TRBD1 (5 bases). CDR1 is SGHRS and CDR2 is YFSETQ in the germline V gene. V dropped 5 bases and J dropped 1 base, with 12 bases sitting between them. The length of the CDR3 is 14 residues. The CDR3 region is CASSFYQGNTEAFF. The CDR3 DNA reads as TGCGCCAGCAGTTTTTATCAGGGGAACACTGAAGCTTTCTTT.

V is TRBV21-1 and J is TRBJ2-5; the table calls TRBD1, which could not be checked here. TRBV21-1 is given as a pseudogene. The CDR3 is 15 amino acids. CDR3 in DNA: TGTGCCAGCAGCAAAGAAGAGGGACAGAAAGAGACCCAGTACTTC. Protein sequence: CASSKEEGQKETQYF.

The rearrangement links TRBV10-3 to TRBJ1-2; D possibly corresponds to TRBD1 (5 bases). The CDR3 consists of 15 residues. Germline CDR1 ENHRY, CDR2 SYGVKD. Trimming took off 0 bases at V and 2 bases at J, with 10 bases between the two ends. CDR3: CAISESGQANYGYTF. In nucleotides, the CDR3 is TGTGCCATCAGTGAGTCGGGGCAGGCAAACTATGGCTACACCTTC.

V gene TRBV4-2 combines with J gene TRBJ1-5, with TRBD1 as a possible D gene (6 bases). The CDR3 is made up of 17 amino acids. V was clipped by 1 base and J by 4 bases, with 17 bases between them. The V gene's germline CDR1 is LGHNA and CDR2 YNFKEQ. The CDR3 nucleotides read TGTGCCAGCAGCCAAGTACAGGGCGTCAAATCTAATCAGCCCCAGCATTTT. It codes for CASSQVQGVKSNQPQHF.

The genes are TRBV10-2 and TRBJ1-2; 8 bases line up with TRBD1. Germline CDR1 and CDR2: WSHSY and SAAADI. V lost 4 bases to trimming and J lost 7 bases; unmatched junction nucleotides: 5. The length of the CDR3 is 13 residues. The CDR3 DNA is TGCGCCAGCAGTGGGACAGGGCCGGGTGGCTACACCTTC. This encodes CASSGTGPGGYTF.